The text below deals with one T cell receptor (beta chain). This entry comes from a study of blood T cell repertoires in COVID-19. The overall study: Whether acute or convalescent, the COVID-19 samples came from the United States, Italy and Spain. In each case, the material was cDNA or gDNA derived from T cells, B-cell-depleted T cells, or PBMCs.

The authors' processing: Estimates of nucleated cell counts were drawn from the amplification of reference gene primers. Using immunoSEQ multiplex PCR, the repertoire was profiled, and TCRdb retains in-frame clones only, with some absent. V, J and clone size were drawn from that table, and D and trimming were deduced from the DNA. The sample holds some 110,000 clones, 75% to 95% seen once. This CDR3 has 14 amino acids. Between the trimmed V and J ends, which lost 5 bases and 0 bases, there was a span of 7 bases. The germline V gene encodes CDR1 WSHSY and CDR2 SAAADI. Sequences were obtained from peripheral blood. The rearrangement links TRBV10-2 to TRBJ2-2; possibly TRBD1 for D (5 bases). The TCR sequence derives from a human donor with active COVID-19. The donor label of this sample is uncertain. The CDR3 nucleotides are TGCGCCAGCAGTCGACAGACGAACACCGGGGAGCTGTTTTTT. Its translation: CASSRQTNTGELFF.